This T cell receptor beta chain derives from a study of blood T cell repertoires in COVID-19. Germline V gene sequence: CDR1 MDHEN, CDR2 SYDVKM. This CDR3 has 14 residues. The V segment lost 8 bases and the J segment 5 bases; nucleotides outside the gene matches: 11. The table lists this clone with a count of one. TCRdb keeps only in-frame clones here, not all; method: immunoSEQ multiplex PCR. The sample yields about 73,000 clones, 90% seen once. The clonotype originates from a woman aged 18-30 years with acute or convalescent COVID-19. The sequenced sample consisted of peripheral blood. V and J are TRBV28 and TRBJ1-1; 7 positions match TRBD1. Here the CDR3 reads CASGLGRGTTEAFF. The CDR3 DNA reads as TGTGCCAGCGGACTGGGCAGGGGGACTACTGAAGCTTTCTTT.